The source of this T cell receptor (beta chain) is a study of blood T cell repertoires in COVID-19. Study summary: Whether acute or convalescent, the COVID-19 samples came from the United States, Italy and Spain. T cells, B-cell-depleted T cells, or PBMCs supplied cDNA or gDNA.

Germline CDR1 and CDR2: KGHSH and LQKENI. This CDR3 spans 15 amino acids. V shed 2 bases and J 6 bases; nucleotides not matched to a gene: 9. Authors' processing steps: Reference gene primer amplification gave nucleated cell count estimates. Produced via immunoSEQ multiplex PCR; TCRdb's table is partial and in-frame only. D and trimming were read from the DNA, whereas the V and J calls and clone size are those reported in that table. Among about 240,000 clones listed, approximately 90% were seen once. Material for sequencing was peripheral blood. The genes are TRBV18 and TRBJ1-2; 7 bases agree with TRBD1. This TCR was sampled from a woman in her 40s who had recovered from COVID-19. The CDR3 region is CASSPIKTGWHGYTF. CDR3 sequence (DNA): TGTGCCAGCTCACCAATTAAGACAGGGTGGCATGGCTACACCTTC.